The entry that follows covers one T cell receptor beta chain sequence. As yet, its antigen is unknown. The sample comes from a study of shared clonotypes between healthy human individuals. Findings and caveats of the study: The four-donor shared clonotypes exceeded non-shared clonotypes in generation probability, with non-shared ones scoring lower.

The CDR3 loop spans 14 amino acids. The V and J ends lost 6 bases and 4 bases respectively, with 15 bases between them. Germline CDR1 reads MDHEN; CDR2 reads SYDVKM. Clones were sequenced by immunoSEQ multiplex PCR, and TCRdb holds only the in-frame ones, with some missing. Here the sample spans more than 850,000 clones, 78% being singletons. Material for sequencing was memory CD4+ T cells from PBMCs. Documented subset: CD45RA-negative fraction. V usage is TRBV28 and J usage is TRBJ1-2, with D possibly matching TRBD1 (6 bases). This receptor was obtained from a man between 18 and 29 years old in good health. Some clones in this sample may be carry-over from other donors' samples. The chain's CDR3 is CASSTQGRGYGYTF. In DNA form, the CDR3 reads TGTGCCAGCAGCACCCAGGGGCGCGGCTATGGCTACACCTTC.